This T cell receptor (beta chain) appears in the sequencing data of a study of cytomegalovirus exposure and HLA in healthy donors. The study's findings and limits: Researchers reported that three CMV-associated chains were confirmed in vitro as CMV antigen-specific.

Germline V gene sequence: CDR1 KGHSH, CDR2 LQKENI. This CDR3 region has 14 residues. Deletions cut 6 bases from V and 5 bases from J, with 16 bases between. Unrecorded immune exposure was likely among donors, who were nominally healthy when sampled. Remarks on this clone: Its cognate antigen is unknown.

Primers: 60 Vbeta forward and 13 Jbeta reverse. Profiled with immunoSEQ multiplex PCR; TCRdb holds only in-frame clones, not every one. This table holds around 97,000 clones, around 80% found once. V usage is TRBV18 and J usage is TRBJ1-1; D not certain. The clonotype was recovered from a woman aged 18-30 years in good health and CMV-seropositive. The source material was PBMCs. The CDR3 coding sequence is TGTGCCAGCTCGCCATTTCCGGGGAGGACTGAAGCTTTCTTT. It codes for CASSPFPGRTEAFF.